The 17 T cell receptor beta chains below come from one sample, sequenced in a study of shared T cell receptors in the human thymus. Method: immunoSEQ multiplex PCR; TCRdb's copy keeps in-frame clones and lacks some. Found here are approximately 400,000 clones, roughly 94% of them singletons; the top ten hold approximately 0.02%. Sequenced: thymocytes. Source of these receptors: a human donor.

The V and J genes are TRBV11-2 and TRBJ1-1; 7 nucleotides align to TRBD1. This CDR3 has 17 residues. Germline V lookup: CDR1 SGHAT, CDR2 FQNNGV. V gave up 3 bases and J gave up 6 bases; unmatched junction bases: 16. CDR3: CASSFPFKGGASPEAFF. Written as DNA, the CDR3 is TGTGCCAGCAGCTTTCCCTTCAAAGGGGGCGCAAGTCCTGAAGCTTTCTTT.

The rearrangement joins TRBV5-1 to TRBJ2-3; TRBD1 matches 9 bases. The length of the CDR3 is 14 residues. V lost 1 base and J lost 6; bases outside the gene matches: 3. From germline, CDR1 is SGHRS and CDR2 YFSETQ. CDR3 in DNA: TGCGCCAGCAGCTTGCACAGGGGGCCGGATACGCAGTATTTT. Protein product: CASSLHRGPDTQYF.

V and J are TRBV14 and TRBJ1-1, with 7 bases identical to TRBD1. Germline assignment: CDR1 SGHDN and CDR2 FVKESK. Unmatched junction bases numbered 2, after V lost 1 base and J lost 0 bases. The CDR3 runs 15 residues. CDR3 sequence (DNA): TGTGCCAGCAGCCAAGGGGACAGCCTGAACACTGAAGCTTTCTTT. This sequence encodes CASSQGDSLNTEAFF.

The chain carries TRBV11-2 and TRBJ1-5; 8 bases are a match to TRBD1. This CDR3 has 17 residues. CDR1 and CDR2 from the germline V gene are SGHAT and FQNNGV. Trimming cost V 0 bases and J 3 bases; bases outside gene matches: 7. DNA of the CDR3: TGTGCCAGCAGCTTAGATCGCCCAGGGGGCTACAATCAGCCCCAGCATTTT. This sequence encodes CASSLDRPGGYNQPQHF.

V and J are TRBV28 and TRBJ2-5, with 7 bases matching TRBD1. The length of the CDR3 is 17 residues. V lost 3 bases to trimming and J lost 1 base; unmatched junction nucleotides: 11. Germline CDR1 and CDR2: MDHEN and SYDVKM. In nucleotides, the CDR3 is TGTGCCAGCAGTTTCTGGAGTGGACAGGCGTTCCAAGAGACCCAGTACTTC. It codes for CASSFWSGQAFQETQYF.

The chain recombines TRBV30 with TRBJ2-3, with 13 bases aligning to TRBD2. This CDR3 region has 18 residues. The V gene end was trimmed by 0 bases and the J gene end by 1 base; junction bases not matched to a gene: 7. CDR1 is GTSNPN, CDR2 SVGIG, per germline (reference sequence). The CDR3 DNA reads TGTGCCTGGAGTGTAGGACTAGCGGGAGAGACCGGCACAGATACGCAGTATTTT. Protein: CAWSVGLAGETGTDTQYF.

This clone was counted only a few times. The rearrangement uses TRBV7-2 and TRBJ2-7; D is perhaps TRBD2 (5 bases). V lost 5 bases and J 4 bases, leaving 12 bases between the germline ends. CDR3 length: 13 residues. Germline loops: CDR1 SGHTA, CDR2 FQGNSA. The CDR3 DNA reads as TGTGCCAGCAGCCACTCGCGAGGGTACGAGCAGTACTTC. It translates to CASSHSRGYEQYF.

V usage is TRBV7-8 and J usage is TRBJ1-1, with D unresolved. The V gene lost 1 base and the J gene lost 1 base, with 10 bases spanning the gap. This CDR3 region has 15 residues. CDR1 is SGHVS and CDR2 is FQNEAQ in the germline V gene. CDR3 region: CASSLDRLGNTEAFF. For the CDR3, the DNA is TGTGCCAGCAGCTTAGATCGACTCGGGAACACTGAAGCTTTCTTT.

The gene calls are TRBV27 and TRBJ2-1, with 9 bases lining up with TRBD1. This CDR3 spans 15 amino acids. With V trimmed by 2 bases and J by 6 bases, 5 bases remained unmatched. CDR1 MNHEY and CDR2 SMNVEV come from the germline V gene (reference sequence). In nucleotides, the CDR3 is TGTGCCAGCAGTTTACCCGGGACAGGGAGCAATGAGCAGTTCTTC. It is translated as CASSLPGTGSNEQFF.

The chain joins TRBV19 to TRBJ1-3; D is unresolved. The CDR3 length is 17 residues. Per germline, CDR1 LNHDA and CDR2 SQIVND (reference sequence). V was clipped by 1 base and J by 0 bases, with 13 bases between them. CDR3 sequence (DNA): TGTGCCAGTAGTATAGTCATTGACACCTACTCTGGAAACACCATATATTTT. Protein product: CASSIVIDTYSGNTIYF.

The table lists this clone with a count of one. The chain is built from TRBV6-5 and TRBJ1-1; weak D call: TRBD1 (5 bases). Germline V gene lookup returns CDR1 MNHEY and CDR2 SVGAGI. Trimming took off 3 bases at V and 3 bases at J, with 11 bases between the two ends. CDR3 length equals 14 residues. The CDR3 is CASSYGGPHTEAFF. The CDR3 DNA is TGTGCCAGCAGTTATGGGGGTCCCCACACTGAAGCTTTCTTT.

V is TRBV9 and J is TRBJ2-1; TRBD2 aligns across 9 bases. The CDR3 is 16 residues long. The J segment lost 4 bases and the V segment lost 5 bases, leaving 10 bases of the junction unmatched. Germline V gene data show CDR1 as SGDLS and CDR2 as YYNGEE. This CDR3 is CASSGVAGVEYNEQFF. For the CDR3, the DNA is TGTGCCAGCAGTGGGGTAGCGGGAGTGGAATACAATGAGCAGTTCTTC.

This chain uses TRBV27 with TRBJ2-3; 13 bases line up with TRBD2. CDR1 is MNHEY, CDR2 SMNVEV, per germline (reference sequence). Trimming took 2 bases from V and 3 from J; bases not matched to a gene: 17. The CDR3 spans 21 residues. As DNA, the CDR3 is TGTGCCAGCAGTTTAAGGGGGGTCAGTGGACTAGCGGGAGAATCAACAGATACGCAGTATTTT. As protein: CASSLRGVSGLAGESTDTQYF.

The sample holds one count of this clone. V usage is TRBV11-2 and J usage is TRBJ2-5; TRBD1 is a possible D gene (5 bases). The germline V and J ends were trimmed by 1 base and 3 bases, with 6 bases remaining between them. CDR3 length equals 13 residues. Germline CDR1 reads SGHAT; CDR2 reads FQNNGV. CDR3 coding DNA: TGTGCCAGCAGCTTAGTCAGGGAAGAGACCCAGTACTTC. As protein: CASSLVREETQYF.

The J gene is TRBJ2-4, the V gene TRBV5-4; 7 nucleotides agree with TRBD1. Germline CDR1 SGHNT, CDR2 YYREEE (reference sequence). V shed 2 bases, J shed 0 bases, and the junction held 5 bases outside the gene matches. The CDR3 is made up of 16 amino acids. The CDR3 region is CASSFTGALAKNIQYF. The CDR3 coding sequence is TGTGCCAGCAGCTTTACAGGGGCCTTAGCCAAAAACATTCAGTACTTC. The variable domain in full, completed from reference TRBV5-4 and TRBJ2-4, reads ETGVTQSPTHLIKTRGQQVTLRCSSQSGHNTVSWYQQALGQGPQFIFQYYREEENGRGNFPPRFSGLQFPNYSSELNVNALELDDSALYLCASSFTGALAKNIQYFGAGTRLSVL.

V and J are TRBV27 and TRBJ1-5; D perhaps matches TRBD1 (5 bases). The ends were cut back, 4 bases at V and 3 bases at J, with 13 bases in the middle. The CDR3 consists of 15 residues. Germline CDR1 reads MNHEY; CDR2 reads SMNVEV (reference sequence). In DNA form, the CDR3 reads TGTGCCAGCAGTTACAGGAAAAAGGACAATCAGCCCCAGCATTTT. Amino acid sequence: CASSYRKKDNQPQHF.

The chain is built from TRBV7-9 and TRBJ1-2; unclear D gene. V dropped 2 bases and J dropped 1 base, with 8 bases sitting between them. The CDR3 extends over 14 amino acids. Germline V gene data show CDR1 as SEHNR and CDR2 as FQNEAQ (reference sequence). CDR3 DNA sequence: TGTGCCAGCAGCTTACCCCAGGATAACTATGGCTACACCTTC. Its protein product is CASSLPQDNYGYTF.